The clone carrying this TCR beta chain occurred many times. What it binds is not known. The sample comes from a study of T cells after yellow fever vaccination. Across the study: Low-cell-number fractions were prepared with SMART-Seq v4 Ultra Low Input.

Study-wide results and limits: Re-detected after boosting: most primary clones, 96% of CD4 and roughly 90% of CD8.

They built TCR cDNA with 5'RACE template switching, a step that put in a universal primer site and UMIs. MiXCR was run by TCRdb on the 5' RACE reads, yielding one entry per CDR3 protein. Among under 90,000 distinct CDR3 sequences listed, more than 6.5% were seen once. The sample here was CD8+ T cells sorted from PBMCs, taken roughly 46 days after the first yellow fever vaccination. This clonotype originated in a man between 18 and 29 years old who received the YFV17D yellow fever vaccine.

The DNA for the CDR3 is TGTGCCAGCAGCCCAGACAGGGGGGATGAGCAGTTCTTC. Encoded protein: CASSPDRGDEQFF. The chain links TRBV14 to TRBJ2-1; TRBD1 matches 9 bases. With V trimmed by 4 bases and J by 8 bases, 3 bases remained unmatched. The CDR3 spans 13 residues. Germline CDR1 is SGHDN and CDR2 is FVKESK.